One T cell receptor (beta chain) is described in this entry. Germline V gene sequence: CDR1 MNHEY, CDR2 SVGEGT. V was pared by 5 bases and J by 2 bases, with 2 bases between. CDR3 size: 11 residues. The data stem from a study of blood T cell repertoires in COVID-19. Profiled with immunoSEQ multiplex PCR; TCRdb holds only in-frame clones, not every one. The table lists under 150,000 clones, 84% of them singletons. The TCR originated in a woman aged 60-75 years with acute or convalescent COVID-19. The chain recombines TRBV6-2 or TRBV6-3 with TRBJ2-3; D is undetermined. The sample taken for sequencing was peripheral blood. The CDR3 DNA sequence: TGTGCCAGCAGTCACACAGATACGCAGTATTTT. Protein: CASSHTDTQYF.